The rows below give T cell receptor beta chains drawn from one sample of a study of human T cells and chemical hapten exposure. TCRdb fed the RACE reads into MiXCR, producing one record per CDR3 protein. The sample lists fewer than 80,000 distinct CDR3 sequences, approximately 10% seen once, with approximately 2% in the top ten. The sequencing here drew on whole blood, taken in connection with sensitization to the hapten diphenylcyclopropenone (DPC). The source is a woman aged 25-40 years with alopecia areata. Some clones in this sample may be carry-over from other donors' samples. CDR3s include the opening cysteine and the closing phenylalanine or tryptophan. Expanded clones get a size class; other rows say once, few or many, or leave the size out.

clone size	V gene	J gene	CDR3 protein
few	TRBV6-5	TRBJ2-3	CASSFDIDPPFQYF
NA	TRBV7-2	TRBJ2-2	CASSLLTGVATGELFF
many	TRBV7-9	TRBJ1-6	CASSLSELGGPLHF
few	TRBV6-2/TRBV6-3	TRBJ2-1	CASSPHSGIIRNEQFF
many	TRBV16	TRBJ1-4	CASSQGTSEKLFF
NA	TRBV20-1	TRBJ1-1	CSARGTGGSSAFF
NA	TRBV5-1	TRBJ2-1	CASSLEYSIYNEQFF
few	TRBV5-1	TRBJ2-1	CASSLERRVYDEQFF
many	TRBV5-1	TRBJ2-7	CASSPGQVLGQQYF
once	TRBV7-9	TRBJ1-6	CASNLQGPDSPLHF
NA	TRBV7-9	TRBJ2-3	CASSPRGMLAGVPLGADTQYF
many	TRBV7-9	TRBJ2-1	CASSATSGGRNEQFF
many	TRBV19	TRBJ2-7	CASSIGRETYEQYF
many	TRBV29-1	TRBJ2-1	CSVEQTYRGNEQFF
NA	TRBV18	TRBJ1-1	CASSPGVNTEAFF
few	TRBV5-1	TRBJ1-6	CASMQTGQYNSPLHF
few	TRBV6-5	TRBJ1-5	CASRNGDQPQHF
few	TRBV4-3	TRBJ1-5	CASSQEVRFNQPQHF
NA	TRBV10-3	TRBJ2-1	CAISEYNEQFF
many	TRBV6-2/TRBV6-3	TRBJ2-5	CASTKPQPGLAFQETQYF
few	TRBV29-1	TRBJ1-2	CSVVMSGTGGHGYTF
many	TRBV7-6	TRBJ2-3	CASSIGTSGAGDTQYF
NA	TRBV7-9	TRBJ2-1	CASQGLRVSYNEQFF
NA	TRBV5-1	TRBJ2-2	CASSLQGTGELFF
many	TRBV5-1	TRBJ1-5	CASSTDRDQPQHF
NA	TRBV28	TRBJ2-2	CASTTLTPAGTTGELFF
few	TRBV12-3/TRBV12-4	TRBJ2-3	CASTLGGADTQYF
NA	TRBV7-8	TRBJ2-3	CASSLGARVDTQYF
many	TRBV28	TRBJ1-1	CASSSGGTRNTEAFF
many	TRBV19	TRBJ2-1	CASSQKAGGYNEQFF
NA	TRBV12-3/TRBV12-4	TRBJ1-4	CASSLEAPGEKLFF
NA	TRBV5-1	TRBJ2-1	CASSLGQNEQFF
few	TRBV7-6	TRBJ2-2	CASSADEGTGELFF
many	TRBV29-1	TRBJ2-2	CSVSGTLTGELFF
many	TRBV5-4	TRBJ2-1	CASSLSGKDYNEQFF
NA	TRBV7-9	TRBJ2-7	CASSLGAVLDYEQYF
NA	TRBV5-6	TRBJ1-5	CASSSLQGDQPQHF
few	TRBV6-1	TRBJ1-1	CASSERSIGGRPQAEAFF
many	TRBV28	TRBJ1-1	CASSSWDRVEAFF
NA	TRBV5-1	TRBJ2-7	CASSLALLTGLDEQYF
few	TRBV7-2	TRBJ1-5	CASSLERWNQPQHF
NA	TRBV7-9	TRBJ2-7	CASSLSGGESYEQYF
few	TRBV7-6	TRBJ1-5	CASSLRQGEPQHF
NA	TRBV27	TRBJ2-3	CASSPMGRTDTQYF
many	TRBV13	TRBJ2-1	CASSYTRTSAGDEQFF
few	TRBV6-1	TRBJ2-3	CASSAAGGLDTQYF
many	TRBV5-8	TRBJ1-1	CASSLRALNTEAFF
NA	TRBV29-1	TRBJ2-3	CSVDFSGMADTQYF
NA	TRBV20-1	TRBJ1-3	CSASSTGSGNTIYF
once	TRBV12-3/TRBV12-4	TRBJ2-1	CACLGGGNEQFF
NA	TRBV29-1	TRBJ2-2	CSVEVGLLAGGYTGELFF
few	TRBV7-3	TRBJ2-2	CASSLNPGSNTGELFF
NA	TRBV19	TRBJ2-1	CASSPLGTGGNEQFF